This T cell receptor (beta chain) was obtained from a study of blood T cells in healthy people across ages. A word on this clonotype: What it binds is unknown. A read error may produce the germline difference seen at one junction end.

Study outcomes and limitations: Changes in expanded clonotypes were possibly confounded, as the CMV status of donors was unknown.

Per germline, CDR1 LGHNA and CDR2 YSLEER. CDR3 length: 17 residues. PCR was performed a second time for about 7 to 12 cycles using a sample-barcoded 5' primer and a J-beta primer mix. TCRdb redid the calling of the 5' RACE reads with MiXCR, one entry per CDR3 protein. There are approximately 880,000 distinct CDR3 sequences in the sample; 45% to 50% occur only once, and around 15% lies in the top ten. This clonotype was sampled from a man aged 25 to 40 in good health. Source material: blood. This sequence joins TRBV4-3 and TRBJ2-7; TRBD1 matches at 9 bases. CDR3 sequence reads: CVSSQDAGTGSTYEQYF. CDR3 DNA sequence: TGCGTCAGCAGCCAAGATGCAGGGACAGGGAGCACCTACGAGCAGTACTTC.